Detailed here is one T cell receptor (beta chain). The antigen is unknown. RNA transcripts yielded amplified TCR beta CDR3 regions. Carried out on the TCR CDR3, a first-round RT-PCR used the HTBI primer set. TCRdb analysed the multiplex PCR reads with MiXCR anew, one entry per CDR3 protein. This sample has 300,000 to 450,000 distinct CDR3 sequences, with roughly 25% found just once. Per the germline V gene, CDR1 is SGHAT and CDR2 is FQNNGV. The V end was cut by 5 bases, the J end by 2 bases, with 12 bases between. This CDR3 region has 14 residues. Uncontrolled infection, other autoimmune disease, pregnancy and lactation each barred patients from inclusion. Orbital computed tomography, thyroid ultrasound, serum thyroxine and TRAb, and clinical symptoms together informed the diagnoses. This sample was taken from a study of T cells in Graves' hyperthyroidism and ophthalmopathy. The overall study: Blood was drawn when the patient was first diagnosed and still untreated. Study-wide findings and caveats: Within blood appeared most thyroid clonotypes that had expanded above 0.001.

The sequencing sample was made of blood. This TCR came from a man over 45 with Graves' hyperthyroidism. This chain connects TRBV11-2 to TRBJ1-2; D is perhaps TRBD1 (5 bases). CDR3 sequence: CASSLGVGNYGYTF. The CDR3, as DNA: TGTGCCAGCAGCCTAGGGGTCGGAAACTATGGCTACACCTTC.